A single sample is the source of the 17 T cell receptor beta chains below, sequenced in a study of cytomegalovirus exposure and HLA in healthy donors. This PCR relied on a set of 60 Vbeta primers and 13 Jbeta primers. The method was immunoSEQ multiplex PCR; TCRdb's version includes in-frame clones alone and lacks a portion of them. The sample records around 150,000 clones, roughly four fifths being singletons. Sample: PBMCs. Source of these receptors: a woman aged 45 to 65 in good health and CMV-seronegative.

The chain uses TRBV30 and TRBJ2-1; D possibly corresponds to TRBD2 (5 bases). CDR3 length: 13 residues. With 4 bases removed from V and 8 bases from J, the gap between germline ends came to 15 bases. CDR1 is GTSNPN, CDR2 SVGIG, per germline (reference sequence). The CDR3 loop is CAWTTLSGYEQFF. CDR3 DNA: TGTGCCTGGACTACCTTGTCGGGATATGAGCAGTTCTTC.

This sequence joins TRBV14 and TRBJ1-3; D is possibly TRBD1 (6 bases). Germline CDR1 SGHDN, CDR2 FVKESK. V was shortened by 4 bases and J by 4 bases, with 14 bases between the two germline ends. This CDR3 spans 15 amino acids. Here the CDR3 reads CASSPRQVRGNTIYF. Here the CDR3 DNA reads TGTGCCAGCAGCCCAAGACAGGTTCGAGGAAACACCATATATTTT.

The chain is built from TRBV1 and TRBJ2-4; TRBD1 is the table's D call, not checked against the DNA. TRBV1 is recorded as a pseudogene. The CDR3 length is 14 residues. The CDR3 DNA reads as TGCACCAGCAGGGACAGGGGGCCCAAAAACATTCAGTACTTC. Translating gives CTSRDRGPKNIQYF.

The chain joins TRBV4-1 to TRBJ1-4, with 8 bases aligning to TRBD1. The CDR3 is 15 residues long. The V and J ends lost 0 bases and 8 bases, in that order; junction bases with no gene match: 5. Germline-derived CDR1 and CDR2 are MGHRA and YSYEKL. Here the CDR3 reads CASSQEGRGLEKLFF. In nucleotides, the CDR3 is TGCGCCAGCAGCCAAGAAGGCAGGGGGCTCGAAAAACTGTTTTTT.

V and J are TRBV25-1 and TRBJ2-1, with TRBD1 matching 11 bases. The length of the CDR3 is 18 residues. Germline assignment: CDR1 MGHDK and CDR2 SYGVNS. V lost 5 bases to trimming and J lost 4 bases; unmatched junction nucleotides: 13. The CDR3 loop reads CASSKNAPGQGGYNEQFF. CDR3 in DNA: TGTGCCAGCAGTAAAAACGCTCCGGGACAGGGGGGATACAATGAGCAGTTCTTC.

The chain uses TRBV2 and TRBJ1-1; a weak D match, TRBD1 (5 bases). The CDR3 runs to 13 residues. Germline CDR1 SNHLY, CDR2 FYNNEI. V was shortened by 6 bases and J by 4 bases, with 12 bases between the two germline ends. The CDR3 DNA sequence: TGTGCCAGCAGCCTACGGGGGGGCACTGAAGCTTTCTTT. Its protein product is CASSLRGGTEAFF.

This clone was counted between two and nine times. This chain connects TRBV7-9 to TRBJ2-1; D is unresolved. Trimming left V 1 base short and J 12 bases short, with 10 bases between. Germline lookup yields CDR1 SEHNR and CDR2 FQNEAQ (reference sequence). CDR3 size: 12 residues. The CDR3 DNA follows: TGTGCCAGCAGCTTAGTAGCTCTCGGGCAGTTCTTC. Protein sequence: CASSLVALGQFF.

CDR3 residues: CASSLSGTMNTEAFF. CDR3 nucleotide sequence: TGCGCCAGCAGCTTGTCCGGGACAATGAACACTGAAGCTTTCTTT. The genes are TRBV5-1 and TRBJ1-1; weak D call: TRBD1 (6 bases). Germline CDR1 is SGHRS and CDR2 is YFSETQ. Trimming removed 1 base from V and 0 bases from J, with 10 bases in between. The CDR3 covers 15 residues. The full variable domain, in which reference TRBV5-1 and TRBJ1-1 provide the parts outside the CDR3, is KAGVTQTPRYLIKTRGQQVTLSCSPISGHRSVSWYQQTPGQGLQFLFEYFSETQRNKGNFPGRFSGRQFSNSRSEMNVSTLELGDSALYLCASSLSGTMNTEAFFGQGTRLTVV.

The V and J genes are TRBV27 and TRBJ2-7, with 10 bases fitting TRBD1. The trim removed 5 bases at V and 3 bases at J, leaving 4 bases unmatched. The CDR3 length is 14 residues. Germline values: CDR1 MNHEY, CDR2 SMNVEV (reference sequence). The CDR3 bases are TGTGCCAGCAGTCTCCGGGACAGGGGCTACGAGCAGTACTTC. It specifies CASSLRDRGYEQYF.

The rearrangement uses TRBV6-6 and TRBJ2-1; perhaps TRBD1 as D (6 bases). V lost 2 bases to trimming and J lost 9 bases, with 14 bases between them. The CDR3 extends over 14 amino acids. Germline assignment: CDR1 MNHNY and CDR2 SVGAGI (reference sequence). This CDR3 reads CASSYRQGIAEQFF. The CDR3 nucleotides read TGTGCCAGCAGTTACCGTCAGGGGATAGCTGAGCAGTTCTTC.

This clone was recorded a few times. The rearrangement joins TRBV11-2 to TRBJ2-1, with D maybe TRBD2 (6 bases). V lost 3 bases and J lost 5, with 8 bases in between. The length of the CDR3 is 13 residues. Looked up from germline, CDR1 is SGHAT and CDR2 is FQNNGV. DNA of the CDR3: TGTGCCAGCAGCTTGGGACTGGACAATGAGCAGTTCTTC. The encoded protein is CASSLGLDNEQFF.

This clone occurred a few times. The V call is TRBV7-9, the J call TRBJ1-2, with 7 nucleotides matching TRBD1. This CDR3 comprises 12 residues. V dropped 5 bases and J dropped 8; count of bases not matched to a gene: 5. Germline values: CDR1 SEHNR, CDR2 FQNEAQ (reference sequence). The CDR3 spells CASSPGTVGYTF. The CDR3 DNA follows: TGTGCCAGCAGCCCCGGGACAGTAGGCTACACCTTC.

V gene TRBV5-1 combines with J gene TRBJ1-5; D might be TRBD1 (5 bases). CDR3 length: 16 amino acids. CDR1 is SGHRS, CDR2 YFSETQ, per germline. The V end lost 0 bases, the J end lost 6 bases, and 16 bases lay between the germline ends. CDR3: CASSLGVGEVPQPQHF. DNA of the CDR3: TGCGCCAGCAGCTTGGGGGTAGGGGAAGTCCCTCAGCCCCAGCATTTT. Together with reference TRBV5-1 and TRBJ1-5, the CDR3 gives the full variable domain: KAGVTQTPRYLIKTRGQQVTLSCSPISGHRSVSWYQQTPGQGLQFLFEYFSETQRNKGNFPGRFSGRQFSNSRSEMNVSTLELGDSALYLCASSLGVGEVPQPQHFGDGTRLSIL.

The V call is TRBV6-1, the J call TRBJ2-7; 9 bases align to TRBD1. CDR3 length equals 15 residues. Trimming cost V 5 bases and J 6 bases; bases outside gene matches: 11. The V gene's germline CDR1 is MNHNS and CDR2 SASEGT. This CDR3 is CASSPPGQGFSEQYF. The CDR3 DNA reads as TGTGCCAGCAGTCCGCCGGGACAGGGCTTTTCCGAGCAGTACTTC.

This clone occurred a few times. The rearrangement links TRBV6-6 to TRBJ1-3, with D hard to call. Germline loops: CDR1 MNHNY, CDR2 SVGAGI (reference sequence). The CDR3 spans 14 residues. V lost 4 bases and J lost 0, with 7 bases in between. This CDR3 reads CASSSLISGNTIYF. Here the CDR3 DNA reads TGTGCCAGCAGTTCCCTTATCTCTGGAAACACCATATATTTT.

This sequence joins TRBV5-4 and TRBJ2-1; D call uncertain. There are 14 residues in the CDR3. CDR1 is SGHNT and CDR2 is YYREEE in the germline V gene (reference sequence). V lost 0 bases and J lost 9, with 13 bases in between. This chain's CDR3 is CASSLGSGLSEQFF. The CDR3 DNA reads as TGTGCCAGCAGCTTGGGTTCCGGTTTGAGTGAGCAGTTCTTC.

The rearrangement joins TRBV5-4 to TRBJ1-6, with no clear D. CDR1 and CDR2 from the germline V gene are SGHNT and YYREEE (reference sequence). Trimming took off 7 bases at V and 7 bases at J, with 18 bases between the two ends. This CDR3 spans 15 amino acids. The CDR3 protein is CASARDPRHNSPLHF. CDR3 DNA: TGTGCCAGCGCGCGGGATCCTAGGCACAATTCACCCCTCCACTTT. Variable domain in full (rest from reference TRBV5-4 and TRBJ1-6): ETGVTQSPTHLIKTRGQQVTLRCSSQSGHNTVSWYQQALGQGPQFIFQYYREEENGRGNFPPRFSGLQFPNYSSELNVNALELDDSALYLCASARDPRHNSPLHFGNGTRLTVT.